These 30 T cell receptor beta chains share one sample of origin, sequenced in a study of blood T cell repertoires in COVID-19. Profiled with immunoSEQ multiplex PCR; TCRdb holds only in-frame clones, not every one. The data show 270,000 or so clones, around nine tenths seen once. Sequenced material: PBMCs or T cells enriched from blood (not recorded which). Receptor source: a woman aged 18-29 years who had recovered from COVID-19.

The J gene is TRBJ1-6, the V gene TRBV10-3, with 12 bases lining up with TRBD1. J gave up 8 bases and V 6 bases, and 5 bases lay outside the gene matches. From germline, CDR1 is ENHRY and CDR2 SYGVKD. This CDR3 region has 15 residues. The CDR3 loop is CAIRRDRGLDSPLHF. CDR3 DNA: TGTGCCATCAGGCGGGACAGGGGGCTTGATTCACCCCTCCACTTT.

The chain recombines TRBV19 with TRBJ1-5; possible D gene TRBD1, 6 bases. The CDR3 runs to 16 residues. Germline V CDR1 and CDR2: LNHDA, SQIVND (reference sequence). V lost 4 bases to trimming and J lost 3 bases, with 16 bases between them. The CDR3 loop is CASSTVWGLANQPQHF. CDR3 in DNA: TGTGCCAGTAGTACGGTGTGGGGGCTGGCCAATCAGCCCCAGCATTTT.

The CDR3 sequence: CASSQDKGGIEEKLFF. The DNA of the CDR3 is TGTGCCAGCAGCCAAGATAAAGGAGGTATAGAGGAAAAACTGTTTTTT. This sequence joins TRBV3-1 (or the pseudogene TRBV3-2) and TRBJ1-4; no clear D gene. With 0 bases removed from V and 8 bases from J, the gap between germline ends came to 16 bases. This CDR3 spans 16 amino acids. The germline CDR1 and CDR2 sequences are LGHDT and YNNKEL (reference sequence).

The chain has TRBV15 and TRBJ1-1; 12 positions match TRBD1. Trimming cost V 1 base and J 10 bases; bases outside gene matches: 4. Germline V CDR1 and CDR2: LNHNV, YYDKDF (reference sequence). The CDR3 is made up of 14 amino acids. The CDR3: CATSRGDRGRGAFF. Written as DNA, the CDR3 is TGTGCCACCAGCAGAGGGGACAGGGGGCGCGGAGCTTTCTTT. Full variable domain (rest looked up from reference TRBV15 and TRBJ1-1): DAMVIQNPRYQVTQFGKPVTLSCSQTLNHNVMYWYQQKSSQAPKLLFHYYDKDFNNEADTPDNFQSRRPNTSFCFLDIRSPGLGDTAMYLCATSRGDRGRGAFFGQGTRLTVV.

The chain couples TRBV14 to TRBJ1-4; D is ambiguous. Germline V gives CDR1 SGHDN, CDR2 FVKESK. V was pared by 0 bases and J by 8 bases, with 13 bases between. The CDR3 is made up of 15 amino acids. CDR3 protein: CASSQEGGPGEKLFF. The CDR3 DNA reads as TGTGCCAGCAGCCAAGAAGGTGGGCCGGGGGAAAAACTGTTTTTT.

The CDR3 nucleotides read TGCGCCAGCAGCTCCCGGGACTACAGGACAGATACGCAGTATTTT. It is translated as CASSSRDYRTDTQYF. The chain employs TRBV4-1 and TRBJ2-3; 7 bases map to TRBD2. Losses at the gene ends were 5 bases for V and 3 bases for J; bases not matched to a gene: 8. The CDR3 consists of 15 residues. Germline CDR1 MGHRA, CDR2 YSYEKL.

The chain uses TRBV6-5 and TRBJ2-6; the D is unclear. The CDR3 loop spans 14 amino acids. The V end was cut by 9 bases, the J end by 2 bases, with 11 bases between. From germline, CDR1 is MNHEY and CDR2 SVGAGI. CDR3 DNA sequence: TGTGCCAGTGAGAGGAACCCTGGGGCCAACGTCCTGACTTTC. Its translation: CASERNPGANVLTF.

The rearrangement links TRBV5-4 to TRBJ1-1; tentative D call: TRBD1 (5 bases). The CDR3 sequence is 14 residues long. Germline CDR1 reads SGHNT; CDR2 reads YYREEE (reference sequence). V lost 1 base to trimming and J lost 5 bases, with 12 bases between them. The CDR3 DNA follows: TGTGCCAGCAGCTTGAGGTTCCAGGGAACTGAAGCTTTCTTT. Its protein is CASSLRFQGTEAFF.

This CDR3 reads CATRPPGENTGELFF. The CDR3 DNA reads TGTGCCACCCGACCGCCGGGGGAGAACACCGGGGAGCTGTTTTTT. This chain connects TRBV28 to TRBJ2-2; D might be TRBD2 (6 bases). The germline V and J ends were trimmed by 10 bases and 1 base, with 16 bases remaining between them. The CDR3 has 15 residues. CDR1 is MDHEN, CDR2 SYDVKM, per germline.

This chain joins TRBV5-1 and TRBJ1-4; D call uncertain. The V end was cut by 3 bases, the J end by 5 bases, with 5 bases between. This CDR3 is built from 12 residues. The germline V gene has CDR1 SGHRS and CDR2 YFSETQ. The CDR3 spells CASSSQNEKLFF. The DNA of the CDR3 is TGCGCCAGCAGCTCCCAAAATGAAAAACTGTTTTTT.

In this sample, this clone turned up a few times. This chain connects TRBV29-1 to TRBJ1-1, with 11 bases matching TRBD1. Germline CDR1 is SQVTM and CDR2 is ANQGSEA. This CDR3 region has 13 residues. J lost 5 bases, V lost 6 bases, and 5 bases had no gene match. Here the CDR3 DNA reads TGCAGCGTCTGGACAGGGGGCGAGACTGAAGCTTTCTTT. Protein: CSVWTGGETEAFF.

V and J are TRBV3-1 (or the pseudogene TRBV3-2) and TRBJ1-1; 10 nucleotides align to TRBD1. The V gene end was trimmed by 4 bases and the J gene end by 4 bases; junction bases not matched to a gene: 3. The CDR3 is made up of 14 amino acids. CDR1 is LGHDT, CDR2 YNNKEL, per germline (reference sequence). The CDR3 coding sequence is TGTGCCAGCAGCCCCCGGACAGGGGGCACTGAAGCTTTCTTT. Its protein is CASSPRTGGTEAFF.

This chain links TRBV7-9 with TRBJ1-3; D call uncertain. From germline, CDR1 is SEHNR and CDR2 FQNEAQ (reference sequence). The CDR3 consists of 16 residues. V was pared by 1 base and J by 0 bases, with 10 bases between. The CDR3 loop reads CASSLGSVFSGNTIYF. The CDR3 nucleotides are TGTGCCAGCAGCTTAGGGTCGGTGTTCTCTGGAAACACCATATATTTT. The full variable domain, in which reference TRBV7-9 and TRBJ1-3 provide the parts outside the CDR3, is DTGVSQNPRHKITKRGQNVTFRCDPISEHNRLYWYRQTLGQGPEFLTYFQNEAQLEKSRLLSDRFSAERPKGSFSTLEIQRTEQGDSAMYLCASSLGSVFSGNTIYFGEGSWLTVV.

This clone was recorded only once. The V gene is TRBV4-3, the J gene TRBJ1-1; D call uncertain. The CDR3 consists of 15 residues. Germline V CDR1 and CDR2: LGHNA, YSLEER. V lost 5 bases to trimming and J lost 2 bases, with 15 bases between them. The CDR3 region has the DNA TGCGCCAGCAGCGTCCGAGGGTTTGGAAACACTGAAGCTTTCTTT. It specifies CASSVRGFGNTEAFF.

The chain carries TRBV5-1 and TRBJ1-2; no clear D gene. The CDR3 extends over 12 amino acids. CDR1 and CDR2 from the germline V gene are SGHRS and YFSETQ. Trimming took 0 bases from V and 6 from J, leaving 6 bases between them. The CDR3 sequence: CASSLERHGYTF. In DNA form, the CDR3 reads TGCGCCAGCAGCTTGGAGAGGCATGGCTACACCTTC.

This clone was counted a few times. This chain links TRBV9 with TRBJ1-4; TRBD1 is a possible D gene (6 bases). Germline CDR1 and CDR2: SGDLS and YYNGEE. Trimming stripped 1 base from V and 4 bases from J, with 11 bases between. The CDR3 is made up of 15 amino acids. This chain's CDR3 is CASSVTAGVNEKLFF. The CDR3 DNA reads TGTGCCAGCAGCGTAACGGCAGGGGTTAATGAAAAACTGTTTTTT.

Regarding this clone: Other nucleotide sequences in the sample specify the same CDR3. V and J are TRBV4-1 and TRBJ1-5; D is uncertain. Per the germline V gene, CDR1 is MGHRA and CDR2 is YSYEKL. Between the trimmed V and J ends, which lost 1 base and 2 bases, there was a span of 3 bases. The CDR3 is made up of 13 amino acids. The chain's CDR3 is CASSQGRNQPQHF. CDR3 DNA sequence: TGCGCCAGCAGCCAAGGGCGCAATCAGCCCCAGCATTTT.

The chain employs TRBV27 and TRBJ1-2; 7 bases align to TRBD1. Trimming took 5 bases from V and 2 from J; bases not matched to a gene: 14. Germline loops: CDR1 MNHEY, CDR2 SMNVEV (reference sequence). The CDR3 length is 17 residues. CDR3 sequence reads: CASSTLPMDRLNYGYTF. CDR3 bases: TGTGCCAGCAGTACCCTCCCTATGGACAGGCTAAACTATGGCTACACCTTC.

The chain recombines TRBV7-9 with TRBJ2-5, with D perhaps matching TRBD2 (5 bases). CDR1 and CDR2 from the germline V gene are SEHNR and FQNEAQ (reference sequence). The CDR3 length is 14 residues. V lost 6 bases and J lost 5, with 16 bases in between. The CDR3 DNA reads as TGTGCCAGCAGACTACTCTTTCGAGGGGAGACCCAGTACTTC. Residues: CASRLLFRGETQYF.

The chain combines TRBV20-1 with TRBJ1-5; 9 bases line up with TRBD1. There are 16 residues in the CDR3. In germline, CDR1 is DFQATT, CDR2 SNEGSKA (reference sequence). Trimming cost V 3 bases and J 4 bases; bases outside gene matches: 10. This CDR3 is CSASFGAGTGNQPQHF. The CDR3, as DNA: TGCAGTGCTAGTTTTGGGGCAGGGACAGGGAATCAGCCCCAGCATTTT.

CDR3: CASRWDRNYEQYF. The CDR3 DNA reads as TGTGCCAGCAGATGGGACAGAAACTACGAGCAGTACTTC. This chain joins TRBV6-5 and TRBJ2-7; 7 bases align to TRBD1. CDR3 length equals 13 residues. The ends lost 6 bases at V and 3 bases at J; junction bases unmatched: 5. In germline, CDR1 is MNHEY, CDR2 SVGAGI.

As for this clone: A much larger clone differs from this one at a single base, so this may be a read error. The chain combines TRBV4-2 with TRBJ2-5, with 7 positions matching TRBD1. Germline-derived CDR1 and CDR2 are LGHNA and YNFKEQ. V lost 3 bases to trimming and J lost 0 bases; unmatched junction nucleotides: 1. The CDR3 contains 14 residues. The CDR3 coding sequence is TGTGCCAGCAGCCATACAGGGGACCAAGAGACCCAGTACTTC. Its translation is CASSHTGDQETQYF.

V gene TRBV27 combines with J gene TRBJ2-3, with D tentatively TRBD2 (5 bases). Trimming took off 2 bases at V and 10 bases at J, with 13 bases between the two ends. Germline V lookup: CDR1 MNHEY, CDR2 SMNVEV (reference sequence). The CDR3 spans 13 residues. The DNA of the CDR3 is TGTGCCAGCAGTTTAGAGGATCTAGCTCCGCAGTATTTT. The encoded protein is CASSLEDLAPQYF.

The chain carries TRBV23-1 and TRBJ2-5; weak D call: TRBD2 (5 bases). TRBV23-1 is an open reading frame whose function is uncertain. V dropped 0 bases and J dropped 3 bases, with 14 bases sitting between them. CDR3 length: 16 amino acids. The CDR3 loop reads CASSQSGAALKETQYF. DNA for the CDR3: TGCGCCAGCAGTCAATCAGGAGCGGCGTTAAAAGAGACCCAGTACTTC.

J is TRBJ2-6 and V is TRBV19; 12 bases are shared with TRBD1. CDR1 is LNHDA, CDR2 SQIVND, per germline (reference sequence). V lost 1 base, J lost 1 base, and 5 bases stayed unmatched. CDR3 length: 19 residues. CDR3 protein: CASSIAPGQGASGANVLTF. The CDR3 coding sequence is TGTGCCAGTAGTATAGCTCCGGGACAGGGGGCGTCTGGGGCCAACGTCCTGACTTTC. Variable domain in full (rest from reference TRBV19 and TRBJ2-6): DGGITQSPKYLFRKEGQNVTLSCEQNLNHDAMYWYRQDPGQGLRLIYYSQIVNDFQKGDIAEGYSVSREKKESFPLTVTSAQKNPTAFYLCASSIAPGQGASGANVLTFGAGSRLTVL.

In nucleotides, the CDR3 is TGTGCCAGCAGCGCCAGGCGGGGGAACACAGATACGCAGTATTTT. Amino acid sequence: CASSARRGNTDTQYF. The V call is TRBV4-2, the J call TRBJ2-3, with TRBD2 matching over 7 bases. The germline CDR1 and CDR2 sequences are LGHNA and YNFKEQ. The CDR3 has 15 residues. V lost 5 bases to trimming and J lost 2 bases; unmatched junction nucleotides: 7.

The sample holds one count of this clone. CDR3 region: CASRPARGDFTGELFF. The CDR3 bases are TGTGCCAGCAGGCCCGCCCGGGGGGACTTCACCGGGGAGCTGTTTTTT. This sequence joins TRBV7-2 and TRBJ2-2; 7 bases align to TRBD2. After removal of 6 bases from V and 4 bases from J, the junction contained 11 bases not matched to a gene. Per the germline V gene, CDR1 is SGHTA and CDR2 is FQGNSA. This CDR3 comprises 16 residues.

The chain combines TRBV30 with TRBJ2-6, with 11 positions matching TRBD2. Germline V CDR1 and CDR2: GTSNPN, SVGIG (reference sequence). The CDR3 has 20 amino acids. The V gene end was trimmed by 0 bases and the J gene end by 3 bases; junction bases not matched to a gene: 13. CDR3 residues: CAWSVPSGGSLLSGANVLTF. CDR3 DNA sequence: TGTGCCTGGAGTGTACCTAGCGGGGGGTCCCTTTTGAGTGGGGCCAACGTCCTGACTTTC.

V is TRBV7-9 and J is TRBJ1-2; tentative D call: TRBD1 (5 bases). V shed 0 bases and J shed 8 bases, with 10 bases lying between them. The CDR3 has 13 amino acids. CDR1 SEHNR and CDR2 FQNEAQ come from the germline V gene (reference sequence). The CDR3 DNA is TGTGCCAGCAGCTTAGCGTCTAGGGGCGGCTACACCTTC. It codes for CASSLASRGGYTF.

This clone was counted ten times or more. The chain employs TRBV7-3 and TRBJ2-3; D is possibly TRBD2 (5 bases). The CDR3 loop spans 16 amino acids. Between the trimmed V and J ends, which lost 5 bases and 4 bases, there was a span of 19 bases. Germline values: CDR1 SGHTA, CDR2 FQGTGA. The CDR3 nucleotides read TGTGCCAGCAGCCCTTATGGTGGGAGTCAGTCAGATACGCAGTATTTT. Its protein is CASSPYGGSQSDTQYF.